The 10 T cell receptor beta chains below come from one sample, sequenced in a study of T cells in Graves' hyperthyroidism and ophthalmopathy. There were TCR beta CDR3 regions amplified from RNA transcripts. The HTBI primer set was used in a first-round RT-PCR of the TCR CDR3. Via MiXCR, TCRdb re-called the multiplex PCR reads, giving one row per CDR3 protein. The data hold 370,000 or so distinct CDR3 sequences, with around 14% observed a single time. Specimen: blood. Source of these receptors: a woman aged 18 to 35 with Graves' hyperthyroidism that later progressed to Graves' ophthalmopathy.

This clonotype appeared many times. The chain has TRBV5-1 and TRBJ1-1; D unclear. Trimming took 4 bases from V and 5 from J, leaving 12 bases between them. The germline gives CDR1 SGHRS, CDR2 YFSETQ. The length of the CDR3 is 13 residues. CDR3 in amino acids: CASSRPPDTEAFF. CDR3 sequence (DNA): TGCGCCAGCAGCCGCCCCCCAGATACTGAAGCTTTCTTT.

The V call is TRBV27, the J call TRBJ2-5, with D perhaps matching TRBD1 (6 bases). In germline, CDR1 is MNHEY, CDR2 SMNVEV (reference sequence). V dropped 2 bases and J dropped 5 bases, with 12 bases sitting between them. The CDR3 extends over 14 amino acids. In DNA, the CDR3 is TGTGCCAGCAGTTTAGGGGGCGCGGTGGAGACCCAGTACTTC. Residues: CASSLGGAVETQYF.

Ten or more counts support this clonotype. V gene TRBV14 combines with J gene TRBJ2-3; 12 bases agree with TRBD2. With 3 bases clipped from V and 5 bases from J, the junction kept 6 bases outside the gene matches. CDR1 is SGHDN and CDR2 is FVKESK in the germline V gene. The CDR3 runs 16 residues. The CDR3 is CASSQTSGSREDTQYF. The CDR3 region has the DNA TGTGCCAGCAGCCAGACTAGCGGGAGCAGGGAAGATACGCAGTATTTT.

There are many counts of this clonotype. The rearrangement links TRBV28 to TRBJ2-3; TRBD2 might be the D (6 bases). Trimming took off 2 bases at V and 3 bases at J, with 15 bases between the two ends. The CDR3 runs 16 residues. Germline V gives CDR1 MDHEN, CDR2 SYDVKM. The CDR3 sequence is CASSLGTGLLTDTQYF. The CDR3 region has the DNA TGTGCCAGCAGTTTAGGGACGGGACTTTTAACAGATACGCAGTATTTT.

The table lists this clonotype with many counts. The chain is built from TRBV6-1 and TRBJ2-7; the D is unclear. This CDR3 is built from 13 residues. V shed 2 bases and J shed 3 bases, with 8 bases lying between them. The germline V gene encodes CDR1 MNHNS and CDR2 SASEGT. This chain's CDR3 is CASSEWAIYEQYF. CDR3 DNA sequence: TGTGCCAGCAGTGAATGGGCAATCTACGAGCAGTACTTC.

This clonotype was found many times. The V and J genes are TRBV2 and TRBJ2-1; D is unresolved. Germline V gives CDR1 SNHLY, CDR2 FYNNEI. The CDR3 runs to 13 residues. V was cut by 4 bases and J by 0 bases, with 4 bases left in between. Here the CDR3 reads CASSGFSYNEQFF. CDR3 coding DNA: TGTGCCAGCAGTGGGTTCTCCTACAATGAGCAGTTCTTC.

This chain links TRBV6-2 or TRBV6-3 with TRBJ2-1; 10 nucleotides agree with TRBD2. Germline V gene lookup returns CDR1 MNHEY and CDR2 SVGEGT. This CDR3 has 18 amino acids. The V gene end was trimmed by 2 bases and the J gene end by 0 bases; junction bases not matched to a gene: 7. CDR3 sequence reads: CASSYDLSSGGSYNEQFF. In DNA, the CDR3 is TGTGCCAGCAGTTACGATCTTTCTAGCGGGGGCTCCTACAATGAGCAGTTCTTC.

This clonotype was recorded at least ten times. The rearrangement uses TRBV27 and TRBJ2-7; 10 bases line up with TRBD1. This CDR3 comprises 16 residues. Trimming removed 6 bases from V and 4 bases from J; junction bases left unmatched: 12. Germline lookup yields CDR1 MNHEY and CDR2 SMNVEV (reference sequence). This chain's CDR3 is CASSPLAGTGVYEQYF. The CDR3 DNA sequence: TGTGCCAGCAGCCCTCTTGCCGGGACAGGGGTGTACGAGCAGTACTTC.

In regard to this clonotype: Possible read error: a much larger clone is one base away. V and J are TRBV20-1 and TRBJ2-1; 9 bases align to TRBD2. The J call may be mistaken, given a closer DNA end match to TRBJ2-7. This CDR3 spans 15 amino acids. Germline V gives CDR1 DFQATT, CDR2 SNEGSKA (reference sequence). CDR3: CSARTPAGGHNEQYF. CDR3 DNA: TGCAGTGCTCGGACCCCAGCGGGAGGACACAATGAGCAGTACTTC.

The table lists this clonotype with a few counts. This rearrangement joins TRBV5-6 to TRBJ2-1; TRBD2 might be the D (6 bases). The CDR3 has 15 amino acids. The germline V gene encodes CDR1 SGHDT and CDR2 YYEEEE. The ends were cut back, 2 bases at V and 8 bases at J, with 17 bases in the middle. The CDR3 protein is CASSLGSGDWHEQFF. The CDR3, as DNA: TGTGCCAGCAGCTTAGGATCGGGGGATTGGCATGAGCAGTTCTTC.